The 26 T cell receptor beta chains reported below all come from one sample, sequenced in a study of long-term antiretroviral therapy in people with HIV. Sequencing used immunoSEQ v3.0 at survey level. Method: immunoSEQ multiplex PCR; TCRdb's copy keeps in-frame clones and lacks some. The sample carries about 21,000 clones, 79% recorded once. The sequencing used unsorted PBMCs, collected 4.1 years after starting antiretroviral therapy. The origin of the receptors is a woman between 35 and 50 years old with HIV.

The chain carries TRBV7-6 and TRBJ1-4, with 7 bases aligning to TRBD1. CDR3 length: 15 amino acids. Germline CDR1 and CDR2: SGHVS and FNYEAQ. The ends lost 0 bases at V and 2 bases at J; junction bases unmatched: 0. The DNA of the CDR3 is TGTGCCAGCAGCTTAGCGGGACAGACTAATGAAAAACTGTTTTTT. It is translated as CASSLAGQTNEKLFF.

V and J are TRBV7-9 and TRBJ2-7, with 11 bases matching TRBD1. The CDR3 extends over 13 amino acids. V lost 5 bases, J lost 9 bases, and 6 bases stayed unmatched. Germline assignment: CDR1 SEHNR and CDR2 FQNEAQ (reference sequence). For the CDR3, the DNA is TGTGCCAGCAGCCCGAGGACAGGGGGCCTGCAGTACTTC. Protein product: CASSPRTGGLQYF.

The rearrangement joins TRBV30 to TRBJ2-3, with 9 bases lining up with TRBD2. The CDR3 consists of 15 residues. Looked up from germline, CDR1 is GTSNPN and CDR2 is SVGIG (reference sequence). V lost 3 bases, J lost 2 bases, and 6 bases stayed unmatched. The DNA for the CDR3 is TGTGCCTGGAGGGCACTAGCGGGCCACACAGATACGCAGTATTTT. Translating it yields CAWRALAGHTDTQYF. Full variable domain (missing parts from reference TRBV30 and TRBJ2-3): SQTIHQWPATLVQPVGSPLSLECTVEGTSNPNLYWYRQAAGRGLQLLFYSVGIGQISSEVPQNLSASRPQDRQFILSSKKLLLSDSGFYLCAWRALAGHTDTQYFGPGTRLTVL.

The rearrangement links TRBV13 to TRBJ1-5, with 7 bases aligning to TRBD1. CDR3 size: 14 residues. Germline CDR1 and CDR2: PRHDT and FYEKMQ (reference sequence). Losses at the gene ends were 5 bases for V and 3 bases for J; bases not matched to a gene: 4. The CDR3, as DNA: TGTGCCAGCAGCGAGGGGGCAGACAATCAGCCCCAGCATTTT. Its protein is CASSEGADNQPQHF.

V is TRBV6-5 and J is TRBJ2-7; TRBD2 agrees at 11 bases. CDR1 is MNHEY and CDR2 is SVGAGI in the germline V gene. This CDR3 is built from 16 residues. Losses at the gene ends were 0 bases for V and 4 bases for J; bases not matched to a gene: 5. CDR3 amino acids: CASSYSWLAGGYEQYF. In nucleotides, the CDR3 is TGTGCCAGCAGTTACTCTTGGCTAGCGGGGGGATACGAGCAGTACTTC.

This chain uses TRBV5-4 with TRBJ2-5, with D perhaps matching TRBD1 or TRBD2 (5 bases each). Germline CDR1 SGHNT, CDR2 YYREEE (reference sequence). This CDR3 has 16 amino acids. V lost 6 bases and J lost 4, with 22 bases in between. CDR3 amino acids: CASTRSGGSSRETQYF. The CDR3 nucleotides read TGTGCCAGCACCCGCAGTGGGGGAAGTTCGCGAGAGACCCAGTACTTC.

V is TRBV7-8 and J is TRBJ2-1; D not certain. This CDR3 spans 20 amino acids. Germline CDR1 SGHVS, CDR2 FQNEAQ. V gave up 0 bases and J gave up 2 bases, with 23 bases separating them. For the CDR3, the DNA is TGTGCCAGCAGCTTAGCGAAGGGCATGGGAAGGGAAGGGCCCTACAATGAGCAGTTCTTC. Its translation is CASSLAKGMGREGPYNEQFF.

With regard to this clone: One junction end disagrees with the germline gene, perhaps due to a read error. CDR3 DNA: TGTGCCAGCGAAGACAATCTGGCAGGGATCTCCAACGAGCAGTACTTC. It yields the protein CASEDNLAGISNEQYF. V and J are TRBV2 and TRBJ2-7; possible D gene TRBD1, 5 bases. There are 16 residues in the CDR3. Per germline, CDR1 SNHLY and CDR2 FYNNEI.

This chain links TRBV4-2 with TRBJ2-1, with D perhaps TRBD1 (5 bases). Germline CDR1 and CDR2: LGHNA and YNFKEQ. V was clipped by 0 bases and J by 0 bases, with 12 bases between them. This CDR3 contains 17 residues. The CDR3 loop reads CASSQDGWGSSYNEQFF. The CDR3 region has the DNA TGTGCCAGCAGCCAAGATGGGTGGGGCAGCTCCTACAATGAGCAGTTCTTC.

V gene TRBV7-6 combines with J gene TRBJ2-1, with 12 bases aligning to TRBD2. The CDR3 is 16 residues long. CDR1 SGHVS and CDR2 FNYEAQ come from the germline V gene. Germline trimming cut 5 bases from V and 4 bases from J; bases unmatched to any gene: 6. The CDR3 nucleotides are TGTGCCAGCAGCCCCAGACTAGCGGGAGAATACAATGAGCAGTTCTTC. Encoded protein: CASSPRLAGEYNEQFF.

This chain links TRBV6-5 with TRBJ1-1; 8 bases match TRBD1. The germline gives CDR1 MNHEY, CDR2 SVGAGI. This CDR3 is 13 amino acids long. Trimming took 6 bases from V and 6 from J; bases not matched to a gene: 6. CDR3 amino acids: CASRPQGAAEAFF. In DNA form, the CDR3 reads TGTGCCAGCAGACCGCAGGGGGCCGCTGAAGCTTTCTTT.

This clone appeared a few times. This chain connects TRBV5-4 to TRBJ2-5; 10 bases map to TRBD2. Germline CDR1 SGHNT, CDR2 YYREEE (reference sequence). V gave up 4 bases and J gave up 2 bases; unmatched junction bases: 8. CDR3 length: 16 residues. This CDR3 is CASSPGASGGQETQYF. The CDR3 coding sequence is TGTGCCAGCAGCCCGGGGGCTAGCGGGGGTCAAGAGACCCAGTACTTC.

The V gene is TRBV6-1, the J gene TRBJ1-2, with D hard to call. This CDR3 contains 13 residues. The V gene's germline CDR1 is MNHNS and CDR2 SASEGT. V dropped 7 bases and J dropped 4 bases, with 13 bases sitting between them. CDR3 sequence: CASIPTGTYGYTF. The CDR3 region has the DNA TGTGCCAGCATCCCGACCGGAACCTATGGCTACACCTTC.

The chain is built from TRBV4-3 and TRBJ1-1; D might be TRBD1 (5 bases). Germline V gene sequence: CDR1 LGHNA, CDR2 YSLEER. The CDR3 is 14 residues long. V was cut by 0 bases and J by 2 bases, with 7 bases left in between. For the CDR3, the DNA is TGCGCCAGCAGCCAAGAGAGGGGTAACACTGAAGCTTTCTTT. Its translation: CASSQERGNTEAFF.

This chain joins TRBV9 and TRBJ2-1, with D possibly matching TRBD2 (5 bases). The CDR3 is made up of 16 amino acids. In germline, CDR1 is SGDLS, CDR2 YYNGEE. Trimming cost V 0 bases and J 1 base, with 11 bases left between them. The CDR3 DNA follows: TGTGCCAGCAGCGTAGCACCGGGAAGTTCCTACAATGAGCAGTTCTTC. Encoded protein: CASSVAPGSSYNEQFF.

In its sample, this clone was seen a few times. The chain recombines TRBV28 with TRBJ2-7, with a tentative D call TRBD1 (6 bases). The CDR3 is made up of 14 amino acids. V gave up 7 bases and J gave up 1 base, with 14 bases separating them. Germline loops: CDR1 MDHEN, CDR2 SYDVKM. CDR3 sequence: CASTLDRYSYEQYF. The CDR3 bases are TGTGCCAGCACCCTAGACAGGTATTCCTACGAGCAGTACTTC. Supplemented by reference TRBV28 and TRBJ2-7, the full variable domain reads DVKVTQSSRYLVKRTGEKVFLECVQDMDHENMFWYRQDPGLGLRLIYFSYDVKMKEKGDIPEGYSVSREKKERFSLILESASTNQTSMYLCASTLDRYSYEQYFGPGTRLTVT.

The chain couples TRBV2 to TRBJ1-2; 9 positions match TRBD1. Germline-derived CDR1 and CDR2 are SNHLY and FYNNEI. The CDR3 covers 14 residues. The V and J ends lost 5 bases and 8 bases, in that order; junction bases with no gene match: 9. The DNA for the CDR3 is TGTGCCAGCAGTTGGGACAGGGAGGGGAAAGGCTACACCTTC. Its translation is CASSWDREGKGYTF. Full variable domain (missing parts from reference TRBV2 and TRBJ1-2): EPEVTQTPSHQVTQMGQEVILRCVPISNHLYFYWYRQILGQKVEFLVSFYNNEISEKSEIFDDQFSVERPDGSNFTLKIRSTKLEDSAMYFCASSWDREGKGYTFGSGTRLTVV.

The count of this clone is one. The chain links TRBV5-6 to TRBJ2-2, with TRBD2 identical over 13 bases. The CDR3 runs 15 residues. The V and J ends lost 5 bases and 6 bases, in that order; junction bases with no gene match: 4. Germline V gene lookup returns CDR1 SGHDT and CDR2 YYEEEE. CDR3 coding DNA: TGTGCCAGCAGGGGGACTAGCGGGATCCCCGGGGAGCTGTTTTTT. As protein: CASRGTSGIPGELFF.

The chain couples TRBV2 to TRBJ2-3; D gene uncertain. The germline CDR1 and CDR2 sequences are SNHLY and FYNNEI. Trimming took off 5 bases at V and 0 bases at J, with 3 bases between the two ends. This CDR3 comprises 12 residues. The CDR3: CASSISTDTQYF. As DNA, the CDR3 is TGTGCCAGCAGTATTAGCACAGATACGCAGTATTTT.

This chain joins TRBV29-1 and TRBJ2-1; D is possibly TRBD1 (6 bases). Germline values: CDR1 SQVTM, CDR2 ANQGSEA. This CDR3 has 15 amino acids. V lost 6 bases and J 0 bases, leaving 15 bases between the germline ends. In DNA form, the CDR3 reads TGCAGCGTCCGGGGAACAGGGAGCTCCTACAATGAGCAGTTCTTC. Translation gives CSVRGTGSSYNEQFF.

This chain uses TRBV19 with TRBJ2-5; 9 bases are a match to TRBD1. The CDR3 is 15 residues long. CDR1 and CDR2 (germline): LNHDA, SQIVND (reference sequence). The junction had 9 bases not matched to a gene; V was cut back by 6 bases and J by 4 bases. CDR3 sequence reads: CASSLQQGAGETQYF. CDR3 coding DNA: TGTGCCAGTAGCTTACAACAGGGGGCAGGAGAGACCCAGTACTTC. Using reference TRBV19 and TRBJ2-5 for the parts outside the CDR3, the full variable domain is DGGITQSPKYLFRKEGQNVTLSCEQNLNHDAMYWYRQDPGQGLRLIYYSQIVNDFQKGDIAEGYSVSREKKESFPLTVTSAQKNPTAFYLCASSLQQGAGETQYFGPGTRLLVL.

The chain has TRBV6-1 and TRBJ2-1; TRBD1 matches 7 bases. CDR1 is MNHNS, CDR2 SASEGT, per germline. The CDR3 length is 15 residues. The junction had 4 bases not matched to a gene; V was cut back by 5 bases and J by 0 bases. The CDR3 here is CASSQGGISYNEQFF. The CDR3, as DNA: TGTGCCAGCAGTCAAGGGGGCATCTCCTACAATGAGCAGTTCTTC.

This clone has only a few counts. The chain couples TRBV19 to TRBJ2-2, with a possible D match to TRBD2 (6 bases). V shed 11 bases and J shed 2 bases, with 15 bases lying between them. The CDR3 length is 14 residues. The germline gives CDR1 LNHDA, CDR2 SQIVND (reference sequence). This CDR3 reads CAVSDGGNTGELFF. The CDR3 region has the DNA TGTGCCGTCTCGGACGGGGGAAACACCGGGGAGCTGTTTTTT.

The V call is TRBV7-9, the J call TRBJ1-2; 10 bases fit TRBD1. J gave up 8 bases and V 4 bases, and 13 bases lay outside the gene matches. Looked up from germline, CDR1 is SEHNR and CDR2 is FQNEAQ (reference sequence). CDR3 length equals 16 residues. In nucleotides, the CDR3 is TGTGCCAGCAGCTCCTCACTCGGGACAGGGGAAAGGGGCTACACCTTC. Its translation is CASSSSLGTGERGYTF.

The gene calls are TRBV10-1 and TRBJ2-1; 13 bases match TRBD2. Trimming removed 6 bases from V and 9 bases from J; junction bases left unmatched: 8. Germline CDR1 and CDR2: WNHNN and SYGVQD (reference sequence). CDR3 size: 15 residues. The CDR3 DNA is TGCGCCAGCAGCGACACTAGCGGGAGGGCCGGTGAGCAGTTCTTC. It translates to CASSDTSGRAGEQFF.

This clone turned up a few times. This chain uses TRBV27 with TRBJ1-5; no clear D gene. This CDR3 contains 14 residues. Trimming removed 0 bases from V and 5 bases from J, with 8 bases in between. Germline lookup yields CDR1 MNHEY and CDR2 SMNVEV (reference sequence). The CDR3 DNA reads as TGTGCCAGCAGTTTATCGACACAGCATCAGCCCCAGCATTTT. It codes for CASSLSTQHQPQHF.